Listed below are T cell receptor beta chains from one sample, sequenced in a study of CD8 T cell repertoires and HIV-1 epitope variants. Clones were read by immunoSEQ multiplex PCR, and TCRdb kept only the in-frame ones, dropping some. The sample includes about 4,600 clones, 66% of them seen just once. The antigens these receptors bind are not known. Sequences were obtained from cultured CD8+ T cells derived from PBMCs. These receptors all come from a male donor with HIV. Each CDR3 is given with its conserved first and last residue. Each record gives: J gene, V gene, CDR3 length, D gene, clone size, CDR3 protein, CDR3 DNA. The D gene is left open where the match is weak. A clone size is listed for some rows: how often the clone was seen (once, few, many), or a class if it is expanded.

TRBJ1-1 | TRBV5-4 | 15 | TRBD1 | once | CASSSGQGGFGEAFF | TGTGCCAGCAGCTCTGGACAGGGTGGATTCGGTGAAGCTTTCTTT
TRBJ2-1 | TRBV28 | 12 | NA | NA | CASSLPINEQFF | TGTGCCAGCAGTTTGCCGATCAATGAGCAGTTCTTC
TRBJ2-7 | TRBV5-1 | 12 | NA | NA | CASSWGSYEQYF | TGCGCCAGCAGCTGGGGGTCCTACGAGCAGTACTTC
TRBJ2-2 | TRBV19 | 15 | NA | NA | CASTSIALHTGELFF | TGTGCCAGTACCTCCATTGCCCTCCACACCGGGGAGCTGTTTTTT
TRBJ2-7 | TRBV2 | 13 | TRBD2 | few | CASSLAGVPEQYF | TGTGCCAGCAGTCTAGCGGGAGTCCCCGAGCAGTACTTC
TRBJ2-2 | TRBV11-2 | 12 | NA | NA | CASSLGTGELFF | TGTGCCAGCAGCTTGGGTACCGGGGAGCTGTTTTTT
TRBJ2-7 | TRBV18 | 17 | NA | NA | CASSPEIAGGPTNEQYF | TGTGCCAGCTCACCAGAAATAGCTGGGGGCCCTACGAACGAGCAGTACTTC
TRBJ2-7 | TRBV19 | 15 | TRBD1 | NA | CASRNAGTASYEQYF | TGTGCCAGTAGGAATGCCGGGACAGCCTCCTACGAGCAGTACTTC
TRBJ2-1 | TRBV7-6 | 15 | NA | NA | CASSAGRGDNNEQFF | TGTGCCAGCAGCGCAGGCAGGGGGGATAACAATGAGCAGTTCTTC
TRBJ2-5 | TRBV9 | 12 | NA | NA | CASSAHQETQYF | TGTGCCAGCAGCGCCCACCAAGAGACCCAGTACTTC
TRBJ1-6 | TRBV9 | 14 | NA | NA | CASNSGTPGSPLHF | TGTGCCAGCAACTCCGGGACCCCAGGTTCACCCCTCCACTTT
TRBJ2-7 | TRBV19 | 15 | NA | medium-sized | CASSIAGDSLYEQYF | TGTGCCAGTAGTATAGCGGGGGACAGCCTCTACGAGCAGTACTTC
TRBJ1-4 | TRBV4-1 | 17 | NA | NA | CASSPPDDRPTNEKLFF | TGCGCCAGCAGCCCCCCAGATGACCGTCCAACTAATGAAAAACTGTTTTTT
TRBJ2-3 | TRBV4-1 | 18 | TRBD2 | NA | CASSQDPPSGTSTDTQYF | TGCGCCAGCAGCCAAGACCCCCCTAGCGGGACTAGCACAGATACGCAGTATTTT
TRBJ2-1 | TRBV27 | 13 | NA | NA | CASSQAYNNEQFF | TGTGCCAGCAGCCAAGCGTACAACAATGAGCAGTTCTTC
TRBJ2-5 | TRBV6-1 | 16 | NA | NA | CASSEVARAARETQYF | TGTGCCAGCAGTGAAGTCGCCAGGGCGGCTCGAGAGACCCAGTACTTC
TRBJ2-7 | TRBV19 | 13 | TRBD2 | NA | CASGGEAPYEQYF | TGTGCCAGTGGGGGGGAGGCCCCCTACGAGCAGTACTTC
TRBJ1-1 | TRBV19 | 14 | NA | NA | CASSSRVMNTEAFF | TGTGCCAGTAGTAGCAGGGTCATGAACACTGAAGCTTTCTTT
TRBJ1-4 | TRBV29-1 | 13 | NA | NA | CSVEGDSNEKLFF | TGCAGCGTTGAGGGAGACTCTAATGAAAAACTGTTTTTT
TRBJ2-4 | TRBV28 | 14 | TRBD1 | NA | CASSLTGGRNIQYF | TGTGCCAGCAGTTTAACAGGGGGCAGGAACATTCAGTACTTC
TRBJ1-5 | TRBV6-1 | 13 | NA | few | CASSPQPRIPGNF | TGTGCCAGCAGCCCTCAACCAAGAATCCCAGGGAATTTT
TRBJ2-3 | TRBV2 | 14 | TRBD2 | NA | CASRAGLAADTQYF | TGTGCCAGCAGGGCAGGACTAGCCGCAGATACGCAGTATTTT
TRBJ2-7 | TRBV7-8 | 16 | NA | NA | CASSSTAGRISYEQYF | TGTGCCAGCAGCTCCACGGCAGGAAGGATTTCCTACGAGCAGTACTTC
TRBJ1-4 | TRBV7-9 | 13 | NA | few | CASSLVGTEKLFF | TGTGCCAGCAGCTTAGTGGGAACTGAAAAACTGTTTTTT
TRBJ2-5 | TRBV25-1 | 14 | NA | once | CASSDSTFQETQYF | TGTGCCAGCAGTGACAGTACGTTCCAAGAGACCCAGTACTTC
TRBJ2-1 | TRBV23-1 | 16 | TRBD2 | NA | CASTWARLAGGPVEFF | TGCGCCAGCACCTGGGCTCGACTAGCGGGAGGGCCGGTAGAGTTCTTC
TRBJ2-7 | TRBV2 | 15 | NA | NA | CASKVLQGPSYEQYF | TGTGCCAGCAAAGTCCTCCAGGGGCCTTCCTACGAGCAGTACTTC
TRBJ1-5 | TRBV7-2 | 14 | NA | NA | CASSQSGSNQPQHF | TGTGCCAGCAGTCAGTCCGGGAGCAATCAGCCCCAGCATTTT
TRBJ2-1 | TRBV19 | 16 | TRBD2 | NA | CASTHLTSGSRNEQFF | TGTGCCAGTACCCATCTCACTAGCGGGAGTCGGAATGAGCAGTTCTTC
TRBJ2-3 | TRBV7-8 | 13 | NA | NA | CASSTIGTDTQYF | TGTGCCAGCAGCACCATTGGCACGGATACGCAGTATTTT